This T cell receptor (beta chain) derives from a study of technical replicates of blood from several donors. There are 17 residues in the CDR3. Germline V gene data show CDR1 as MDHEN and CDR2 as SYDVKM. V was pared by 4 bases and J by 1 base, with 14 bases between. Profiled with immunoSEQ multiplex PCR; TCRdb holds only in-frame clones, not every one. The profile shows about 79,000 clones, 91% of them singletons. The chain links TRBV28 to TRBJ2-6; possible D gene TRBD1, 5 bases. The sample consisted of T cells isolated from PBMCs. The TCR comes from a human donor in good health. Some clones in this sample may be carry-over from other donors' samples. The CDR3 bases are TGTGCCAGCAGTTACCTGGGGCTCGGTTCTGGGGCCAACGTCCTGACTTTC. Protein sequence: CASSYLGLGSGANVLTF.